This T cell receptor beta chain was sequenced in a study of T cell responses to AZD1222 COVID-19 vaccine. As for this clone: Its target is not known.

Study-wide results and limits: A reported finding is that nearly half of spike-specific TCRs target unmutated variant regions.

Profiled with immunoSEQ multiplex PCR; TCRdb holds only in-frame clones, not every one. The sample records 75,000 to 85,000 clones, 65% to 80% being singletons. Per germline, CDR1 SGHAT and CDR2 FQNNGV. Between the trimmed V and J ends, which lost 5 bases and 4 bases, there was a span of 19 bases. The CDR3 is 16 amino acids. This receptor was taken from an adult who received the MenACWY meningococcal vaccine as a control. Sequenced material: peripheral blood, taken 28 days after the second dose of the MenACWY control vaccine. V usage is TRBV11-2 and J usage is TRBJ2-3, with a weak D call TRBD2 (7 bases). CDR3 sequence reads: CASSPGVGGAPDTQYF. Here the CDR3 DNA reads TGTGCCAGCAGCCCTGGTGTGGGGGGGGCCCCAGATACGCAGTATTTT.